These T cell receptor beta chains were read from a single sample in a study of T cell repertoires in cytomegalovirus infection. TCRdb re-called the reads with MiXCR, one entry per CDR3 protein. The table includes some 800,000 distinct CDR3 sequences, 32% detected once. What these receptors recognize is not known. Here the sequenced sample was cultured CD8+ T cells from PBMCs, taken from culture after CMV antigen stimulation. The receptors were gathered from a human donor in good health (CMV status not recorded). Some clones in this sample may be carry-over from other donors' samples. Each CDR3 is given with its conserved first and last residue. Each record gives: J gene, clone size, D gene, V gene, CDR3 DNA, CDR3 protein. D genes are given only for firm matches. For some rows the clone size is stated as once, few or many, or as a class when expanded; others skip it.

TRBJ2-5,few,-,TRBV14,TGTGCCAGCAGTCGGACAGAGCTCCAAGAGACCCAGTACTTC,CASSRTELQETQYF
TRBJ2-7,few,-,TRBV10-2,TGCGCCAGCAATGGGGCAGGGGGGTCCTACGAGCAGTACTTC,CASNGAGGSYEQYF
TRBJ2-5,few,-,TRBV5-4,TGTGCCAGCAGCTTTCGGGCCTCTTCAGAGACCCAGTACTTC,CASSFRASSETQYF
TRBJ2-2,-,TRBD2,TRBV19,TGTGCCAGTCCCGGCCAAGCGGGGGGGTTTAAGGGCACCGGGGAGCTGTTTTTT,CASPGQAGGFKGTGELFF
TRBJ2-5,-,-,TRBV12-3/TRBV12-4,TGTGCCAGCAGCCCCAGGGTTCGGGAGACCCAGTACTTC,CASSPRVRETQYF
TRBJ2-3,few,-,TRBV27,TGTGCCAGCAGCCTGACAGGTCCCATTGAAGAGTATTTT,CASSLTGPIEEYF
TRBJ2-3,-,TRBD2,TRBV29-1,TGCAGCGTTGACCCGGGACTAGCAACAGATACGCAGTATTTT,CSVDPGLATDTQYF
TRBJ2-7,few,-,TRBV7-4,TGTGCCAGCAGCAGTAACAGGGACGTACTGGCCTACGAGCAGTACTTC,CASSSNRDVLAYEQYF
TRBJ2-1,few,-,TRBV28,TGTGCCAGCAGCATAACCCTGGGCCCGGGCTATGAGCAGTTCTTC,CASSITLGPGYEQFF
TRBJ1-1,-,-,TRBV7-6,TGTGCCAGCACCTCCGGGGGCGTTACTGAAGCTTTCTTT,CASTSGGVTEAFF
TRBJ2-7,-,-,TRBV7-9,TGTGCCAGCAGTTACCGGACCTACGAGCAGTACTTC,CASSYRTYEQYF
TRBJ2-6,-,-,TRBV12-3/TRBV12-4,TGTGCCAGCAGTGCGACAGATTTTGGGGCCAACGTCCTGACTTTC,CASSATDFGANVLTF
TRBJ2-1,-,-,TRBV6-2/TRBV6-3,TGTGCCAGCAGCACGACCGTAGGTGTGCAGTTCTTC,CASSTTVGVQFF
TRBJ1-1,-,-,TRBV19,TGTGCCAGTAGTATACTGGGGAACACTGAAGCTTTCTTT,CASSILGNTEAFF
TRBJ2-1,few,-,TRBV2,TGTGCCAGCAGTGAGGGGAGTGGCGGGGGCTATGAGCAGTTCTTC,CASSEGSGGGYEQFF
TRBJ2-1,many,TRBD2,TRBV11-2,TGTGCCAGCAGCCCACAAGCGGGGAGCTCCTACAATGAGCAGTTCTTC,CASSPQAGSSYNEQFF
TRBJ2-1,-,TRBD2,TRBV11-2,TGTGCCAGCAGCTTGGGAGCTAGCGGGGGTCGTGAGCAGTTCTTC,CASSLGASGGREQFF
TRBJ2-1,few,-,TRBV7-6,TGTGCCAGCAGCTTAGACTTCTTGGGGTTATACAATGAGCAGTTCTTC,CASSLDFLGLYNEQFF
TRBJ2-2,few,-,TRBV6-2/TRBV6-3,TGTGCCAGCAGTTACAACTCCGGCAGGGCGCCCACCGGGGAGCTGTTTTTT,CASSYNSGRAPTGELFF
TRBJ1-1,-,TRBD1,TRBV4-1,TGCGCCAGCAGCCCTCGACCGGGACAGAGGAACACTGAAGCTTTCTTT,CASSPRPGQRNTEAFF
TRBJ1-6,many,-,TRBV7-3,TGTGCCAGCAGCTTGTTAGGGAACTCACCCCTCCACTTT,CASSLLGNSPLHF
TRBJ1-5,many,-,TRBV7-8,TGTGCCAGCAGCTTGACGGGGGTCGGCGAAGAGCGCAATCAGCCCCAGCATTTT,CASSLTGVGEERNQPQHF
TRBJ2-7,many,TRBD2,TRBV7-2,TGTGCCAGCATCGCAGCGGGGGGCTACGAGCAGTACTTC,CASIAAGGYEQYF
TRBJ2-1,-,TRBD1,TRBV7-6,TGTGCCAGCAGCTTACCCATCCGACAGGGGTGGGCTGAGCAGTTCTTC,CASSLPIRQGWAEQFF
TRBJ1-1,-,-,TRBV18,TGTGCCAGCTCAGCTTGGGGCACTGAAGCTTTCTTT,CASSAWGTEAFF
TRBJ2-1,-,TRBD2,TRBV7-6,TGTGCCAGCAGCTTAGTTCCGGGGGGGCCTGGCTACAATGAGCAGTTCTTC,CASSLVPGGPGYNEQFF
TRBJ2-1,-,TRBD1,TRBV12-5,TGTGCTAGTGGTTCCAGACAGGGGGACGATGAGCAGTTCTTC,CASGSRQGDDEQFF
TRBJ2-1,-,TRBD1,TRBV19,TGTGCCAGTAGTATGAGGACAGGACACAATGAGCAGTTCTTC,CASSMRTGHNEQFF
TRBJ1-6,many,-,TRBV7-2,TGTGCCAGCAGCTTAGACTTGTCCTTCTATAATTCACCCCTCCACTTT,CASSLDLSFYNSPLHF
TRBJ1-2,few,-,TRBV12-3/TRBV12-4,TGTGCCAGCAATCCCAACTATGGCTACACCTTC,CASNPNYGYTF
TRBJ1-2,-,TRBD1,TRBV7-6,TGTGCCAGCAGCTCTAACAACAGGGGAGGCTACACCTTC,CASSSNNRGGYTF
TRBJ2-6,few,-,TRBV6-8,TGTGCCAGCAGTTACTTCACAGGGGCCAACGTCCTGACTTTC,CASSYFTGANVLTF
TRBJ2-7,-,-,TRBV7-4,TGTGCCAGCAGCTTATCAGGGACGCACGAGCAGTACTTC,CASSLSGTHEQYF
TRBJ2-1,many,-,TRBV28,TGTGCCAGCAGGACGCCCTACAGTAGGAGTACCTACAATGAGCAGTTCTTC,CASRTPYSRSTYNEQFF
TRBJ2-1,few,TRBD1,TRBV7-2,TGTGCCAGCAGCTTCCCCGGGACAGGGATCTCCTACAATGAGCAGTTCTTC,CASSFPGTGISYNEQFF
TRBJ2-1,many,TRBD1,TRBV7-6,TGTGCCAGCAGCTTATACCGGGACAGGTACAATGAGCAGTTCTTC,CASSLYRDRYNEQFF
TRBJ1-2,-,TRBD1,TRBV6-6,TGTGCCAGCAGTTACTCCGGAGGGGGCGTGGATGGCTACACCTTC,CASSYSGGGVDGYTF
TRBJ1-1,-,-,TRBV6-1,TGTGCCAGCAGTGAAGCGGGACTACTTGACACTGAAGCTTTCTTT,CASSEAGLLDTEAFF
TRBJ2-3,-,-,TRBV12-3/TRBV12-4,TGTGCCAACACTCTCCTTCCCAGCACAGATACGCAGTATTTT,CANTLLPSTDTQYF
TRBJ2-3,-,TRBD2,TRBV6-5,TGTGCCAGCAGTTACTCGAAGCGGGGTCGGGATACGCAGTATTTT,CASSYSKRGRDTQYF
TRBJ1-4,few,-,TRBV15,TGTGCCACCAGCATAACGGGACACAGAGGAAAACTGTTTTTT,CATSITGHRGKLFF
TRBJ2-3,many,TRBD1,TRBV7-9,TGTGCCAGCAGCTCCCCGGGACAGGGTTCTCGAGATACGCAGTATTTT,CASSSPGQGSRDTQYF
TRBJ2-1,few,-,TRBV2,TGTGCCAGCAGTGAATACGCTCCCTCCTACAATGAGCAGTTCTTC,CASSEYAPSYNEQFF
TRBJ2-5,few,TRBD2,TRBV10-3,TGTGCCATCAGTGAGGGACTAGCGGGGGCGAACCAAGAGACCCAGTACTTC,CAISEGLAGANQETQYF
TRBJ1-5,-,-,TRBV20-1,TGCAGTGCTAGAGAAGCCAGGGGTCAGCCCCAGCATTTT,CSAREARGQPQHF
TRBJ1-1,few,-,TRBV14,TGTGCCAGCAGCCAACCAAGTCAAAGGGGGGGGAGGATGAACACTGAAGCTTTCTTT,CASSQPSQRGGRMNTEAFF
TRBJ2-5,-,-,TRBV27,TGTGCCAGCAGTTCTTATGAGACCCAGTACTTC,CASSSYETQYF
TRBJ1-1,-,TRBD1,TRBV19,TGTGCCAGTAGTATCCCGACGACAGGGGATACTGAAGCTTTCTTT,CASSIPTTGDTEAFF
TRBJ1-1,-,-,TRBV27,TGTGCCAGCAGTTTATCGGTCAGCACTGAAGCTTTCTTT,CASSLSVSTEAFF
TRBJ2-2,few,-,TRBV28,TGTGCCAGCAGTTTATTCGGCAGATCCACCGGGGAGCTGTTTTTT,CASSLFGRSTGELFF
TRBJ1-5,-,-,TRBV7-2,TGTGCCAGCAGCCTTCAAGGGGGAGTTCAGCCCCAGCATTTT,CASSLQGGVQPQHF
TRBJ2-1,few,-,TRBV10-3,TGTGCCATCAGTGAGCGGGTCAATGAGCAGTTCTTC,CAISERVNEQFF
TRBJ2-1,few,TRBD2,TRBV7-9,TGTGCCAGCATCCTCACGACGGGACTAGCGGGGAACGAGCAGTTCTTC,CASILTTGLAGNEQFF
TRBJ2-5,many,-,TRBV7-8,TGTGCCAGCAGGATCGCGGGATACGAGACCCAGTACTTC,CASRIAGYETQYF